The clone carrying this T cell receptor beta chain occurred a few times. Its specificity is unknown. The authors made TCR cDNA by 5'RACE template switching, adding a universal primer site and UMIs. One entry per CDR3 protein results from TCRdb running MiXCR on the 5' RACE reads. The sample includes about 580,000 distinct CDR3 sequences, about 15% of them seen just once. CDR3 length equals 15 residues. V lost 2 bases to trimming and J lost 6 bases, with 16 bases between them. The data stem from a study of T cells after yellow fever vaccination. The study's findings and limits: Subsequent booster samples again held most clones from primary vaccination (96% CD4, about 90% CD8).

The chain joins TRBV12-3 or TRBV12-4 to TRBJ2-5, with TRBD2 as a possible D gene (6 bases). This clonotype was obtained from a man in his late teens or twenties who received the YFV17D yellow fever vaccine. Specimen: PBMCs, collected about 5 days after the first yellow fever vaccination. CDR3 sequence (DNA): TGTGCCAGCAGTTTATTTACGGGACTGGTGCAGACCCAGTACTTC. Amino acid sequence: CASSLFTGLVQTQYF.